The rows below give T cell receptor beta chains drawn from one sample of a study of technical replicates of blood from a few donors. Sequenced by immunoSEQ multiplex PCR; TCRdb stores in-frame clones only, minus some. The top ten clones hold 0.24% of a sample with more than 75,000 clones, roughly 93% of them seen once. Input material: T cells isolated from PBMCs. These receptor sequences come from a human donor in good health. The CDR3 runs from the conserved cysteine through the conserved F or W. D genes are given only for firm matches. Clone size, where shown, is once, few, many, or a class for clones that have expanded.

TRBD1	-	TRBV7-3	TRBJ1-1	CASSETGGEAFF	TGTGCCAGCAGCGAAACAGGGGGTGAAGCTTTCTTT
-	-	TRBV10-2	TRBJ2-3	CASSEVITDTQYF	TGCGCCAGCAGTGAGGTCATCACAGATACGCAGTATTTT
TRBD1	-	TRBV29-1	TRBJ1-2	CSVVRQGSGYGYTF	TGCAGCGTTGTCCGACAGGGGTCGGGCTATGGCTACACCTTC
-	-	TRBV28	TRBJ1-2	CASKWQDYGYTF	TGTGCCAGCAAGTGGCAGGACTATGGCTACACCTTC
-	-	TRBV14	TRBJ1-4	CASSQARTAPAEKLFF	TGTGCCAGCAGCCAAGCCCGGACAGCGCCGGCGGAAAAACTGTTTTTT
-	-	TRBV15	TRBJ1-2	CATSRDHQGRERGYTF	TGTGCCACCAGCAGAGATCATCAAGGGAGGGAACGAGGCTACACCTTC
TRBD1	-	TRBV5-4	TRBJ2-7	CASSWGQGGEQYF	TGTGCCAGCAGCTGGGGACAGGGAGGCGAGCAGTACTTC
TRBD1	-	TRBV7-9	TRBJ1-3	CASSDPPGQASGNTIYF	TGTGCCAGCAGCGATCCTCCGGGACAGGCGTCTGGAAACACCATATATTTT
TRBD2	-	TRBV28	TRBJ2-7	CASNTEVRGRESSYEQYF	TGTGCCAGCAACACGGAGGTACGAGGGCGGGAGAGTTCCTACGAGCAGTACTTC
TRBD2	-	TRBV30	TRBJ2-1	CAWKLAGGPTNEQFF	TGTGCCTGGAAACTAGCGGGGGGACCTACAAATGAGCAGTTCTTC
-	-	TRBV5-8	TRBJ2-7	CASSFPREQYF	TGTGCCAGCAGCTTCCCTAGGGAGCAGTACTTC
TRBD1	-	TRBV2	TRBJ2-1	CASSTGQAGEQFF	TGTGCCAGCAGTACTGGACAGGCGGGTGAGCAGTTCTTC
-	-	TRBV6-1	TRBJ1-1	CASSTHDYMNTEAFF	TGTGCCAGCAGTACCCACGATTACATGAACACTGAAGCTTTCTTT
TRBD1	-	TRBV6-5	TRBJ2-3	CASSYGTVSTDTQYF	TGTGCCAGCAGTTACGGGACAGTAAGCACAGATACGCAGTATTTT
-	-	TRBV27	TRBJ2-1	CASRKYPGSSYNEQFF	TGTGCCAGCAGGAAGTACCCGGGGAGCTCCTACAATGAGCAGTTCTTC
TRBD1	-	TRBV7-8	TRBJ1-3	CASSLERQGSIYF	TGTGCCAGCAGCTTAGAAAGACAGGGTTCCATATATTTT
TRBD2	-	TRBV29-1	TRBJ2-3	CSVSGSTFTDTQYF	TGCAGCGTTAGCGGGAGTACCTTCACAGATACGCAGTATTTT
-	-	TRBV28	TRBJ1-1	CASSLTGNTEAFF	TGTGCCAGCAGTTTAACCGGGAACACTGAAGCTTTCTTT
-	-	TRBV7-9	TRBJ2-1	CASSFRGGSYNEQFF	TGTGCCAGCAGCTTTAGGGGCGGTTCCTACAATGAGCAGTTCTTC
-	-	TRBV6-5	TRBJ1-2	CASSTGGYGYTF	TGTGCCAGCAGTACGGGTGGCTATGGCTACACCTTC
TRBD1	-	TRBV9	TRBJ1-2	CASSARAGQSTNYGYTF	TGTGCCAGCAGCGCACGTGCGGGACAGAGTACGAACTATGGCTACACCTTC
-	-	TRBV27	TRBJ2-6	CASSLSGQWSGANVLTF	TGTGCCAGCAGTTTATCCGGACAGTGGTCCGGGGCCAACGTCCTGACTTTC
-	-	TRBV4-2	TRBJ2-1	CASSQPGAGYNEQFF	TGTGCCAGCAGCCAACCAGGAGCGGGCTACAATGAGCAGTTCTTC
-	once	TRBV18	TRBJ2-7	CASSPNGGLSSYEQYF	TGTGCCAGCTCACCAAACGGCGGCCTGAGCTCCTACGAGCAGTACTTC
TRBD2	-	TRBV18	TRBJ2-3	CASSPPPGAGWAQYF	TGTGCCAGCTCACCACCTCCGGGAGCGGGGTGGGCGCAGTATTTT
TRBD1	-	TRBV5-4	TRBJ2-2	CASSLPGQAMGELFF	TGTGCCAGCAGCTTACCGGGACAGGCGATGGGGGAGCTGTTTTTT
TRBD2	-	TRBV6-6	TRBJ2-2	CATEAGSATGELFF	TGTGCCACCGAAGCGGGGTCCGCCACCGGGGAGCTGTTTTTT
TRBD2	-	TRBV19	TRBJ2-3	CASSMGLTGGTDTQYF	TGTGCCAGTAGTATGGGATTGACGGGAGGGACAGATACGCAGTATTTT
TRBD1	-	TRBV28	TRBJ1-1	CASRQGARTEAFF	TGTGCCAGTCGACAGGGGGCGCGCACTGAAGCTTTCTTT
-	once	TRBV30	TRBJ2-7	CAWSQEAYEQYF	TGTGCCTGGAGTCAGGAGGCCTACGAGCAGTACTTC
-	-	TRBV6-6	TRBJ2-5	CASTLPGETQYF	TGTGCCAGCACCCTACCGGGGGAGACCCAGTACTTC
TRBD1	-	TRBV5-6	TRBJ2-1	CASSRPGQGVTNEQFF	TGTGCCAGCAGCCGCCCGGGACAGGGAGTAACCAATGAGCAGTTCTTC
-	few	TRBV4-1	TRBJ1-5	CASSPGQLSTSNQPQHF	TGCGCCAGCAGCCCCGGACAGCTTTCCACCAGCAATCAGCCCCAGCATTTT
-	-	TRBV5-1	TRBJ2-2	CASSAQGPGELFF	TGCGCCAGCAGCGCCCAGGGTCCCGGGGAGCTGTTTTTT
-	-	TRBV7-2	TRBJ1-2	CASSFGGGYGYTF	TGTGCCAGCAGCTTCGGAGGAGGCTATGGCTACACCTTC
-	once	TRBV7-9	TRBJ1-5	CASSTRDPQDGNQPQHF	TGTGCCAGCAGCACCCGGGATCCCCAGGATGGCAATCAGCCCCAGCATTTT
TRBD2	medium-sized	TRBV5-6	TRBJ2-3	CASSALAGGLGTQYF	TGTGCCAGCAGCGCACTAGCGGGGGGGCTAGGTACGCAGTATTTT
TRBD2	-	TRBV2	TRBJ2-3	CASGGTSGYTDTQYF	TGTGCCAGCGGAGGGACTAGCGGCTACACAGATACGCAGTATTTT
TRBD2	-	TRBV7-6	TRBJ2-1	CASSSSSTSHEQFF	TGTGCCAGCAGCTCGTCTTCGACTAGCCATGAGCAGTTCTTC
-	-	TRBV5-1	TRBJ2-4	CASSLVPGDIQYF	TGCGCCAGCAGCTTGGTTCCAGGGGACATTCAGTACTTC
TRBD1	-	TRBV27	TRBJ2-4	CASSIGTADIQYF	TGTGCCAGCAGTATCGGGACAGCGGACATTCAGTACTTC
TRBD1	-	TRBV19	TRBJ2-7	CASKGSPGGNYEQYF	TGTGCCAGTAAGGGAAGCCCAGGGGGTAACTACGAGCAGTACTTC
-	-	TRBV5-1	TRBJ1-1	CASSLQGLGNTEAFF	TGCGCCAGCAGCTTGCAGGGGTTGGGGAACACTGAAGCTTTCTTT
-	once	TRBV19	TRBJ1-3	CASSIAGGTGNTIYF	TGTGCCAGTAGTATAGCGGGGGGAACTGGAAACACCATATATTTT
-	-	TRBV28	TRBJ1-3	CASSLGGRSGNTIYF	TGTGCCAGCAGTCTCGGAGGGAGATCTGGAAACACCATATATTTT
TRBD2	-	TRBV5-1	TRBJ2-3	CASGRGGGADTQYF	TGCGCCAGCGGCAGGGGCGGGGGGGCCGATACGCAGTATTTT
-	-	TRBV5-1	TRBJ1-1	CASSLGGRGANTEAFF	TGCGCCAGCAGCTTGGGTGGTCGGGGGGCGAACACTGAAGCTTTCTTT
TRBD1	-	TRBV7-3	TRBJ2-2	CASSRTGTGGTGELFF	TGTGCCAGCAGCCGGACCGGGACAGGGGGAACCGGGGAGCTGTTTTTT
-	few	TRBV28	TRBJ2-7	CASSTGLRAHHYEQYF	TGTGCCAGCAGTACCGGACTACGTGCCCACCATTACGAGCAGTACTTC
TRBD2	once	TRBV4-2	TRBJ2-1	CASSQDSRLAGDNEQFF	TGTGCCAGCAGCCAAGATAGCAGACTAGCGGGAGACAATGAGCAGTTCTTC
-	once	TRBV19	TRBJ1-2	CASSIPSLGGQDGYTF	TGTGCCAGTAGTATTCCGTCCTTGGGGGGGCAGGATGGCTACACCTTC
TRBD1	-	TRBV7-2	TRBJ2-5	CASSRRTGGRETQYF	TGTGCCAGCAGCCGAAGGACAGGGGGCAGAGAGACCCAGTACTTC
TRBD2	-	TRBV19	TRBJ2-2	CASNQREYSAAGELFF	TGTGCCAGTAACCAGCGGGAATATAGTGCTGCCGGGGAGCTGTTTTTT
TRBD1	-	TRBV27	TRBJ1-1	CASSKAGGGKTEAFF	TGTGCCAGCAGCAAAGCAGGGGGTGGAAAAACTGAAGCTTTCTTT